These 28 T cell receptor beta chains came from one sample sequenced in a study of blood T cell repertoires in COVID-19. Clones were sequenced by immunoSEQ multiplex PCR, and TCRdb holds only the in-frame ones, with some missing. The sample holds more than 85,000 clones; 76% are singletons and the top ten take 3.8%. Sequencing was done on a sample of peripheral blood. The receptors were sampled from a woman over 75 with acute or convalescent COVID-19.

The chain employs TRBV5-1 and TRBJ2-5; 15 bases are shared with TRBD2. V shed 3 bases and J 0 bases; nucleotides not matched to a gene: 3. This CDR3 contains 17 residues. Germline CDR1 and CDR2: SGHRS and YFSETQ. The CDR3 DNA reads TGCGCCAGCAGCTCTGGACTAGCGGGGGGGTACCAAGAGACCCAGTACTTC. The encoded protein is CASSSGLAGGYQETQYF.

The V gene is TRBV15, the J gene TRBJ2-1, with 12 positions matching TRBD2. This CDR3 comprises 14 residues. V was pared by 8 bases and J by 4 bases, with 3 bases of the junction left unmatched. Germline V gene lookup returns CDR1 LNHNV and CDR2 YYDKDF (reference sequence). The CDR3 DNA reads as TGTGCCACCGCGCTAGCGGGAGGGTACAATGAGCAGTTCTTC. Protein product: CATALAGGYNEQFF.

This chain joins TRBV19 and TRBJ1-5; the D gene is possibly TRBD1 (5 bases). V lost 3 bases to trimming and J lost 0 bases, with 9 bases between them. Germline V gene sequence: CDR1 LNHDA, CDR2 SQIVND (reference sequence). This CDR3 has 15 residues. The CDR3 bases are TGTGCCAGTAGTATCAAGGGGTCTAGCAATCAGCCCCAGCATTTT. Protein product: CASSIKGSSNQPQHF.

This clone was observed a handful of times. V usage is TRBV5-6 and J usage is TRBJ2-7; no firm D call. Germline CDR1 is SGHDT and CDR2 is YYEEEE. Trimming shortened V by 2 bases and J by 3 bases, and 6 bases separated the two germline ends. The CDR3 loop spans 12 amino acids. CDR3 residues: CASSFSVYEQYF. CDR3 sequence (DNA): TGTGCCAGCAGCTTTTCAGTCTACGAGCAGTACTTC.

This chain links TRBV6-6 with TRBJ1-5, with D tentatively TRBD1 (6 bases). CDR3 length: 13 amino acids. Trimming shortened V by 4 bases and J by 7 bases, and 11 bases separated the two germline ends. Germline V gene lookup returns CDR1 MNHNY and CDR2 SVGAGI (reference sequence). CDR3 DNA sequence: TGTGCCAGCAGTTCCGGGACACTACAGCCCCAGCATTTT. The encoded protein is CASSSGTLQPQHF.

The chain links TRBV7-9 to TRBJ2-1; D is unresolved. V lost 8 bases and J 9 bases, leaving 11 bases between the germline ends. CDR3 length: 11 residues. The germline gives CDR1 SEHNR, CDR2 FQNEAQ (reference sequence). CDR3 amino acids: CASASRAEQFF. CDR3 nucleotides: TGTGCCAGCGCGTCAAGAGCTGAGCAGTTCTTC.

This chain links TRBV3-1 (or the pseudogene TRBV3-2) with TRBJ1-5, with 10 bases lining up with TRBD1. The germline V gene has CDR1 LGHDT and CDR2 YNNKEL (reference sequence). The V segment lost 4 bases and the J segment 1 base; nucleotides outside the gene matches: 4. The CDR3 loop spans 16 amino acids. CDR3 sequence reads: CASSRRTGGSNQPQHF. The CDR3 region has the DNA TGTGCCAGCAGCCGCCGGACAGGGGGAAGCAATCAGCCCCAGCATTTT.

V gene TRBV2 combines with J gene TRBJ1-6; D is ambiguous. The germline V and J ends were trimmed by 7 bases and 9 bases, with 10 bases remaining between them. The CDR3 extends over 12 amino acids. Germline CDR1 reads SNHLY; CDR2 reads FYNNEI. The CDR3 region is CASTLAGSPLHF. CDR3 coding DNA: TGTGCCAGCACGCTAGCCGGTTCACCCCTCCACTTT. Full variable domain (rest looked up from reference TRBV2 and TRBJ1-6): EPEVTQTPSHQVTQMGQEVILRCVPISNHLYFYWYRQILGQKVEFLVSFYNNEISEKSEIFDDQFSVERPDGSNFTLKIRSTKLEDSAMYFCASTLAGSPLHFGNGTRLTVT.

The CDR3 bases are TGCAGTGCTAGCCAAAACTTTGAAGCTTTCTTT. Translated: CSASQNFEAFF. The chain has TRBV20-1 and TRBJ1-1, with D uncertain. V was trimmed by 3 bases and J by 7 bases, leaving 9 bases between them. This CDR3 is 11 amino acids long. CDR1 is DFQATT and CDR2 is SNEGSKA in the germline V gene (reference sequence).

V and J are TRBV28 and TRBJ2-3; a weak D match, TRBD2 (6 bases). The CDR3 extends over 16 amino acids. CDR1 MDHEN and CDR2 SYDVKM come from the germline V gene. V was cut by 3 bases and J by 2 bases, with 15 bases left in between. This chain's CDR3 is CASSFARSGVTDTQYF. The CDR3 DNA sequence: TGTGCCAGCAGTTTTGCAAGATCGGGGGTCACAGATACGCAGTATTTT.

The chain carries TRBV5-4 and TRBJ2-3; possibly TRBD2 for D (6 bases). V dropped 4 bases and J dropped 2 bases, with 17 bases sitting between them. In germline, CDR1 is SGHNT, CDR2 YYREEE (reference sequence). This CDR3 region has 16 residues. The CDR3 loop reads CASSVRLEPYTDTQYF. The CDR3 DNA is TGTGCCAGCAGCGTACGACTAGAACCCTACACAGATACGCAGTATTTT.

The chain joins TRBV2 to TRBJ2-7, with 7 bases aligning to TRBD2. The junction had 7 bases not matched to a gene; V was cut back by 7 bases and J by 1 base. From germline, CDR1 is SNHLY and CDR2 FYNNEI. This CDR3 is built from 14 residues. In DNA, the CDR3 is TGTGCCAGCAATCAGCGGGGACGGTCCTACGAGCAGTACTTC. Amino acids: CASNQRGRSYEQYF.

CDR3: CASSLDHRGGYTF. The CDR3 bases are TGTGCCAGCAGCTTGGACCACCGCGGGGGCTACACCTTC. J is TRBJ1-2 and V is TRBV5-5; D is unresolved. This CDR3 is built from 13 residues. Trimming left V 0 bases short and J 8 bases short, with 11 bases between. Germline values: CDR1 SGHKS, CDR2 YYEKEE (reference sequence).

The V call is TRBV5-1, the J call TRBJ2-3; 7 bases align to TRBD1. V shed 0 bases and J 2 bases; nucleotides not matched to a gene: 9. CDR1 is SGHRS and CDR2 is YFSETQ in the germline V gene. This CDR3 is built from 17 residues. Here the CDR3 DNA reads TGCGCCAGCAGCTTGGGACACACAGGGGATTACACAGATACGCAGTATTTT. It yields the protein CASSLGHTGDYTDTQYF.

The chain links TRBV19 to TRBJ1-2; 7 bases line up with TRBD1. The V and J ends lost 8 bases and 3 bases, in that order; junction bases with no gene match: 3. The CDR3 has 12 amino acids. CDR1 and CDR2 (germline): LNHDA, SQIVND (reference sequence). Here the CDR3 reads CASSTGDYGYTF. In DNA, the CDR3 is TGTGCCAGTTCTACAGGGGACTATGGCTACACCTTC.

This clone has at least ten counts. The chain recombines TRBV5-1 with TRBJ2-3; TRBD2 matches 8 bases. The CDR3 contains 15 residues. V was pared by 1 base and J by 2 bases, with 3 bases of the junction left unmatched. Germline V gene data show CDR1 as SGHRS and CDR2 as YFSETQ. CDR3: CASSLPGLDTDTQYF. In nucleotides, the CDR3 is TGCGCCAGCAGCTTGCCGGGACTAGACACAGATACGCAGTATTTT.

This clone turned up a few times. The chain combines TRBV6-6 with TRBJ1-2; the match to TRBD1 covers 9 bases. This CDR3 has 12 amino acids. Losses at the gene ends were 8 bases for V and 7 bases for J; bases not matched to a gene: 5. Germline values: CDR1 MNHNY, CDR2 SVGAGI (reference sequence). In nucleotides, the CDR3 is TGTGCCAGCGGAATACAGGGGGCTGGCTACACCTTC. Protein: CASGIQGAGYTF.

This clone was counted only a few times. V and J are TRBV2 and TRBJ1-5, with D perhaps matching TRBD1 (5 bases). V lost 8 bases and J lost 6, with 14 bases in between. The CDR3 totals 13 residues. Germline V gene data show CDR1 as SNHLY and CDR2 as FYNNEI. The CDR3 DNA reads as TGTGCCAGCTGGGACGGAGGGATTCAGCCCCAGCATTTT. This codes for CASWDGGIQPQHF.

Points on this clone: At the DNA level, this CDR3 is encoded by other sequences in the same sample as well. This sequence joins TRBV18 and TRBJ2-7; unclear D gene. The germline V gene has CDR1 KGHSH and CDR2 LQKENI. The CDR3 is 13 residues long. V gave up 2 bases and J gave up 2 bases, with 7 bases separating them. The CDR3: CASSPGRTYEQYF. The CDR3 DNA reads as TGTGCCAGCTCACCAGGCAGGACCTACGAGCAGTACTTC.

The V gene is TRBV11-3, the J gene TRBJ2-2, with a possible D match to TRBD2 (6 bases). The CDR3 is 16 residues long. CDR1 is SGHNT, CDR2 YENEEA, per germline. Trimming took 4 bases from V and 2 from J, leaving 14 bases between them. The CDR3 loop reads CASSSRGTRNTGELFF. The CDR3 DNA sequence: TGTGCCAGCAGCTCCCGCGGGACTCGAAACACCGGGGAGCTGTTTTTT.

The count of this clone is one. The chain employs TRBV4-3 and TRBJ2-7; 9 bases are a match to TRBD1. After removal of 1 base from V and 4 bases from J, the junction contained 8 bases not matched to a gene. Germline CDR1 is LGHNA and CDR2 is YSLEER. The CDR3 extends over 16 amino acids. This CDR3 is CASSQGPGQGLYEQYF. CDR3 in DNA: TGCGCCAGCAGCCAAGGGCCGGGACAGGGTTTATACGAGCAGTACTTC.

The V and J genes are TRBV6-4 and TRBJ1-2; 8 bases fit TRBD1. The V segment lost 7 bases and the J segment 3 bases; nucleotides outside the gene matches: 4. The V gene's germline CDR1 is MRHNA and CDR2 SNTAGT. The CDR3 has 13 amino acids. In DNA, the CDR3 is TGTGCCAGCACTCTGACAGGGGACTATGGCTACACCTTC. Amino acid sequence: CASTLTGDYGYTF.

This clone was found a few times. The chain joins TRBV6-5 to TRBJ1-2; TRBD1 aligns across 8 bases. J lost 7 bases, V lost 10 bases, and 17 bases had no gene match. Germline lookup yields CDR1 MNHEY and CDR2 SVGAGI. The CDR3 has 15 amino acids. The DNA of the CDR3 is TGTGCCACCGTTCGGGACAGGAGTCATCTTGGTGGCTACACCTTC. Its protein product is CATVRDRSHLGGYTF.

The chain employs TRBV5-1 and TRBJ1-1; D remains unclear. V lost 3 bases, J lost 1 base, and 7 bases lay in between. The CDR3 has 13 amino acids. Germline loops: CDR1 SGHRS, CDR2 YFSETQ. CDR3 in DNA: TGCGCCAGCAGCTGGAGCTCGAACACTGAAGCTTTCTTT. It encodes CASSWSSNTEAFF.

V and J are TRBV3-1 (or the pseudogene TRBV3-2) and TRBJ2-1; perhaps TRBD1 as D (6 bases). There are 13 residues in the CDR3. Trimming removed 2 bases from V and 11 bases from J, with 13 bases in between. Germline CDR1 LGHDT, CDR2 YNNKEL (reference sequence). The DNA of the CDR3 is TGTGCCAGCAGCCAAACCGCCGGGACACAGCAGTTCTTC. It encodes CASSQTAGTQQFF.

This clone has more than one count but fewer than ten. The chain uses TRBV3-1 (or the pseudogene TRBV3-2) and TRBJ1-5, with D unclear. The CDR3 covers 15 residues. CDR1 LGHDT and CDR2 YNNKEL come from the germline V gene (reference sequence). With 0 bases removed from V and 6 bases from J, the gap between germline ends came to 12 bases. DNA for the CDR3: TGTGCCAGCAGCCAAGATTCCGCGGGAGGTCAGCCCCAGCATTTT. It specifies CASSQDSAGGQPQHF.

The rearrangement links TRBV12-3 or TRBV12-4 to TRBJ2-7, with a possible D match to TRBD2 (5 bases). The CDR3 is made up of 12 amino acids. V lost 4 bases to trimming and J lost 2 bases, with 6 bases between them. The CDR3 DNA follows: TGTGCCAGCAGTTCCGGGGCCTACGAGCAGTACTTC. It is translated as CASSSGAYEQYF.

The chain combines TRBV5-4 with TRBJ2-1, with 11 nucleotides matching TRBD2. The germline CDR1 and CDR2 sequences are SGHNT and YYREEE (reference sequence). V dropped 3 bases and J dropped 12; count of bases not matched to a gene: 11. The length of the CDR3 is 15 residues. The CDR3 nucleotides are TGTGCCAGCAGCTCCCCCGCGACTAGCGGGATCGGGCAGTTCTTC. Its protein is CASSSPATSGIGQFF.